This T cell receptor beta chain comes out of a study of cytomegalovirus exposure and HLA in healthy donors. Study-level points and caveats: TCR beta V- and J-gene trimming, according to a later analysis, was linked to a missense DCLRE1C variant. An assumption of roughly uniform sequencing depth across donors underlay the presence/absence analyses. As confirmed in vitro, a few CMV-associated chains were specific for CMV antigens.

PCR involved 60 Vbeta and 13 Jbeta primers. The protocol was immunoSEQ multiplex PCR, while the TCRdb copy is restricted to in-frame clones and leaves out a portion. The table records approximately 160,000 clones, around 68% of them present only once. CDR1 MNHNY and CDR2 SVGAGI come from the germline V gene (reference sequence). V was pared by 2 bases and J by 8 bases, with 7 bases between. The CDR3 loop spans 13 amino acids. About this clone: The target antigen is unknown.

The receptor's source is a middle-aged woman in good health and CMV-seropositive. The sample comprised PBMCs. This chain joins TRBV6-6 and TRBJ1-6; D unclear. As DNA, the CDR3 is TGTGCCAGCAGTTACCCGGACTATTCACCCCTCCACTTT. It encodes CASSYPDYSPLHF.